Reported below is one T cell receptor (beta chain). Antigen: not known. V shed 6 bases and J shed 0 bases, with 8 bases lying between them. In germline, CDR1 is SQVTM, CDR2 ANQGSEA. There are 13 residues in the CDR3. The sorted-subset replicate PCRs were given about 200 ng DNA, which is some 29,000 T cell genomes. Here immunoSEQ multiplex PCR was the method, and the copy in TCRdb shows in-frame clones only, minus some. The sample lists about 2.1 million clones, about 92% seen once, with 1.5% to 2% in the top ten. The source of the sample is a study of shared clonotypes between healthy human individuals. Study summary: Plates per donor: three CD4 naive, three CD4 memory, two CD8 naive, one CD8 memory.

Study-wide results and limits: Estimated clonotype richness was generally higher in naive than memory subsets.

Terminally differentiated effector memory CD45RA+ cells were left out of the naive CD8 fraction, which was CD45RO-negative and positively selected for CCR7. The receptor comes from a man aged 18 to 29 in good health. Some clones in this sample may be carry-over from other donors' samples. V and J are TRBV29-1 and TRBJ1-4; D is perhaps TRBD1 (6 bases). What was sequenced was naive CD8+ T cells from PBMCs. The DNA for the CDR3 is TGCAGCGTGTGGACAGCAACTAATGAAAAACTGTTTTTT. Amino acid sequence: CSVWTATNEKLFF. Combining the CDR3 with reference TRBV29-1 and TRBJ1-4 gives the whole variable domain SAVISQKPSRDICQRGTSLTIQCQVDSQVTMMFWYRQQPGQSLTLIATANQGSEATYESGFVIDKFPISRPNLTFSTLTVSNMSPEDSSIYLCSVWTATNEKLFFGSGTQLSVL.